This TCR beta chain derives from a study of CD8 T cells in ankylosing spondylitis (dated by TCRdb to about 2017). About the full investigation: The study set out to find disease-linked TCR variants by profiling T cell receptor beta repertoires in ankylosing spondylitis patients and healthy donors. Samples of peripheral blood were taken, and for ankylosing spondylitis patients, synovial fluid was collected as well. The whole study cohort included 85 to 120 healthy donors and under 30 ankylosing spondylitis patients. The paper as a whole reports these results and caveats: In peripheral blood, the disease-linked clones were found at relatively low frequencies and had a CD8+ phenotype. Some TCR beta motif variants had previously been reported in synovial fluid and blood of reactive arthritis patients, which suggested common disease-initiation mechanisms. Blood from ankylosing spondylitis patients appeared to be characterized by a TCR beta motif composed of eight highly homologous amino acid variants. Significant enrichment of the disease-linked clones was reported in matched synovial fluid samples from ankylosing spondylitis patients.

TCRdb names Illumina HiSeq 2500 as the instrument used. Quantitative 5'-RACE with molecular barcodes was used to prepare TCR beta libraries. In the source study's methods: To identify disease-linked TCR variants, a new computational method was used, one built on a probabilistic model of VDJ rearrangement. TCRdb's own reprocessing of the public reads used fastp at Q25 and MiXCR and kept productive beta chains. CDR3 protein sequences are deduplicated, and each keeps its most common genes and DNA. None of the V and J calls come from the authors' own analysis; TCRdb made them. The sample yields about 340,000 distinct CDR3 sequences; roughly 8% were counted once. The top ten clones comprise about 14% of the sample. V loses 5 bases, J loses 4 bases, and the germline ends lie 14 bases apart. Reading the germline V gene (reference sequence) gives CDR1 DFQATT and CDR2 SNEGSKA. Measured from the cysteine to the phenylalanine, the CDR3 is 13 residues long. Of the read, only the CDR3 DNA is kept; its 39 bases are in frame from base 1.

With respect to this clonotype: Its antigen is currently not known. Per-base quality was not reported, and no clone a single base away is much larger than it.

The chain is encoded by TRBV20-1 joined to TRBJ1-2; the D gene remains uncertain. Sequencing used blood, either unsorted or a sorted T cell fraction (not recorded which). This clonotype originated in a male donor with ankylosing spondylitis. This receptor carries the CDR3 CSAPEPVVYGYTF. The sequenced DNA: TGCAGTGCTCCGGAACCCGTGGTCTATGGCTACACCTTC.